This entry lists 9 T cell receptor beta chains sequenced from one sample in a study of cytomegalovirus exposure and HLA in healthy donors. The PCR employed 60 Vbeta primers together with 13 Jbeta primers. The assay was immunoSEQ multiplex PCR, and TCRdb's table has in-frame clones only and misses some. The sample includes over 80,000 clones, 73% of them seen just once. The sample comprised PBMCs. The receptors originated from a man in his forties or fifties in good health and CMV-seronegative.

V usage is TRBV7-2 and J usage is TRBJ2-3; perhaps TRBD2 as D (7 bases). V was trimmed by 4 bases and J by 2 bases, leaving 13 bases between them. The CDR3 has 15 residues. Germline lookup yields CDR1 SGHTA and CDR2 FQGNSA. This chain's CDR3 is CASSSSRGATDTQYF. CDR3 DNA: TGTGCCAGCAGCTCCAGTCGGGGGGCCACAGATACGCAGTATTTT.

The chain combines TRBV5-1 with TRBJ2-1; weak D call: TRBD2 (6 bases). The CDR3 extends over 14 amino acids. CDR1 is SGHRS, CDR2 YFSETQ, per germline. The ends were cut back, 3 bases at V and 10 bases at J, with 17 bases in the middle. The CDR3 here is CASSSGTSGGEQFF. CDR3 coding DNA: TGCGCCAGCAGCTCCGGGACCTCCGGAGGGGAGCAGTTCTTC.

This clone has only one observation. The chain is built from TRBV7-2 and TRBJ2-3; D is unresolved. This CDR3 contains 14 residues. Germline V gene lookup returns CDR1 SGHTA and CDR2 FQGNSA. The V gene lost 2 bases and the J gene lost 3 bases, with 9 bases spanning the gap. CDR3 residues: CASSLLRRTDTQYF. CDR3 nucleotide sequence: TGTGCCAGCAGCTTACTGCGGCGGACAGATACGCAGTATTTT.

The V call is TRBV29-1, the J call TRBJ2-3, with 13 nucleotides matching TRBD2. J gave up 0 bases and V 2 bases, and 8 bases lay outside the gene matches. The CDR3 runs 18 residues. The germline V gene has CDR1 SQVTM and CDR2 ANQGSEA. The CDR3 is CSVEPRLAGGSSTDTQYF. The CDR3 DNA reads TGCAGCGTTGAACCGAGACTAGCGGGGGGCTCGAGCACAGATACGCAGTATTTT.

The chain combines TRBV7-8 with TRBJ1-2; D is uncertain. Germline lookup yields CDR1 SGHVS and CDR2 FQNEAQ. V shed 3 bases and J shed 7 bases, with 9 bases lying between them. The CDR3 has 12 amino acids. The CDR3 loop is CASSLGGLGYTF. The CDR3, as DNA: TGTGCCAGCAGCTTGGGAGGGCTTGGCTACACCTTC. Full variable domain (outside the CDR3, taken from reference TRBV7-8 and TRBJ1-2): GAGVSQSPRYKVAKRGQDVALRCDPISGHVSLFWYQQALGQGPEFLTYFQNEAQLDKSGLPSDRFFAERPEGSVSTLKIQRTQQEDSAVYLCASSLGGLGYTFGSGTRLTVV.

The chain employs TRBV29-1 and TRBJ1-2, with D tentatively TRBD1 (5 bases). Trimming removed 3 bases at V and 4 bases at J, with 9 bases between. The CDR3 runs to 12 residues. Germline CDR1 and CDR2: SQVTM and ANQGSEA. The CDR3 region has the DNA TGCAGCGTTGACAGGGTGGGCTATGGCTACACCTTC. It is translated as CSVDRVGYGYTF.

V usage is TRBV27 and J usage is TRBJ2-3; D ambiguous. Germline V gene lookup returns CDR1 MNHEY and CDR2 SMNVEV (reference sequence). The V end lost 10 bases, the J end lost 4 bases, and 12 bases lay between the germline ends. The CDR3 runs 12 residues. CDR3 sequence (DNA): TGTGCCACCATGACCGCGGCAGATACGCAGTATTTT. This encodes CATMTAADTQYF.

The CDR3 here is CASSQASGAGANVLTF. The DNA of the CDR3 is TGTGCCAGCAGCCAAGCTTCGGGGGCTGGGGCCAACGTCCTGACTTTC. The rearrangement uses TRBV4-2 and TRBJ2-6; tentatively, D is TRBD2 (6 bases). From germline, CDR1 is LGHNA and CDR2 YNFKEQ. The CDR3 runs to 16 residues. V was cut by 1 base and J by 2 bases, with 9 bases left in between.

On this clone itself: Compared with germline, one end of the junction differs, possibly owing to a read error. The same CDR3 also results from other DNA sequences found in this sample. V usage is TRBV4-1 and J usage is TRBJ2-2, with TRBD2 matching 12 bases. Germline V gives CDR1 MGHRA, CDR2 YSYEKL. The CDR3 extends over 16 amino acids. The DNA of the CDR3 is TGCGCCAGCAGCCAAGGGAGACTAGCGGGGGTGGGGGAACTGTTTTTT. It specifies CASSQGRLAGVGELFF.